These T cell receptor beta chains were read from a single sample in a study of T cell changes during pregnancy in multiple sclerosis. Data came from immunoSEQ multiplex PCR; TCRdb stores just in-frame clones and leaves some out. The sample lists 100,000 or so clones, approximately 92% occurring once. The sequencing here drew on peripheral blood, taken in the second trimester of pregnancy. All receptors come from a female donor with multiple sclerosis, enrolled in a pregnancy study. Both conserved end residues are part of each CDR3. A D gene is named only where the DNA matches it firmly. The size of a clone is reported for some rows only, either as once, few or many, or as a class for expanded clones.

d_gene: TRBD1; j_gene: TRBJ2-7; v_gene: TRBV11-2; abundance: -; CDR3nt: TGTGCCAGCAGCTTATCGAGGGACAGGCCCTACGAGCAGTACTTC; CDR3aa: CASSLSRDRPYEQYF
d_gene: -; j_gene: TRBJ1-2; v_gene: TRBV4-1; abundance: few; CDR3nt: TGCGCCAGCAGCCAAGTAGCCTCTAACTATGGCTACACCTTC; CDR3aa: CASSQVASNYGYTF
d_gene: -; j_gene: TRBJ2-1; v_gene: TRBV30; abundance: -; CDR3nt: TGTGCCTGGAGTGTACTGGGCAGGGAAATGGATGAGCAGTTCTTC; CDR3aa: CAWSVLGREMDEQFF
d_gene: -; j_gene: TRBJ2-7; v_gene: TRBV5-5; abundance: -; CDR3nt: TGTGCCAGCAGCTTGGCCAACAGGGTCTACGAGCAGTACTTC; CDR3aa: CASSLANRVYEQYF
d_gene: -; j_gene: TRBJ1-2; v_gene: TRBV7-9; abundance: -; CDR3nt: TGTGCCAGCAGCGGATCGCCTGGGGAGGGCTACACCTTC; CDR3aa: CASSGSPGEGYTF
d_gene: -; j_gene: TRBJ2-5; v_gene: TRBV28; abundance: -; CDR3nt: TGTGCCAGCAGTGATAGACTACAACCAGAGACCCAGTACTTC; CDR3aa: CASSDRLQPETQYF
d_gene: -; j_gene: TRBJ2-3; v_gene: TRBV7-7; abundance: -; CDR3nt: TGTGCTAGCAGCCCGGGACTCGCCGCCGATACGCAGTATTTT; CDR3aa: CASSPGLAADTQYF
d_gene: TRBD1; j_gene: TRBJ1-2; v_gene: TRBV28; abundance: -; CDR3nt: TGTGCCACTCCGAGGGACAGGGGGCCTGGTGGCTACACCTTC; CDR3aa: CATPRDRGPGGYTF
d_gene: TRBD2; j_gene: TRBJ2-1; v_gene: TRBV6-4; abundance: -; CDR3nt: TGTGCCAGCAGTACTCATGGGGGAGGGCTATACAATGAGCAGTTCTTC; CDR3aa: CASSTHGGGLYNEQFF
d_gene: TRBD2; j_gene: TRBJ2-3; v_gene: TRBV28; abundance: -; CDR3nt: TGTGCCAGCAGTTTATTTGGAGCGGGAGGGGACACAGATACGCAGTATTTT; CDR3aa: CASSLFGAGGDTDTQYF
d_gene: TRBD1; j_gene: TRBJ2-7; v_gene: TRBV10-3; abundance: -; CDR3nt: TGTGCCATCACTGAGACCGGGACAGGGGTTGGCATTGCGTGGTACTTC; CDR3aa: CAITETGTGVGIAWYF
d_gene: -; j_gene: TRBJ2-7; v_gene: TRBV4-1; abundance: once; CDR3nt: TGCGCCAGCAGCCAACGGCTAGACGGTCCATCCTACGAGCAGTACTTC; CDR3aa: CASSQRLDGPSYEQYF
d_gene: -; j_gene: TRBJ1-4; v_gene: TRBV6-1; abundance: -; CDR3nt: TGTGCCAGCAGTGAATTGAAGGGAGGCACTAATGAAAAACTGTTTTTT; CDR3aa: CASSELKGGTNEKLFF
d_gene: -; j_gene: TRBJ1-2; v_gene: TRBV5-4; abundance: -; CDR3nt: TGTGCCAGCAGCTTACAGAAGCAATGGTATGGCTACACCTTC; CDR3aa: CASSLQKQWYGYTF
d_gene: TRBD1; j_gene: TRBJ2-2; v_gene: TRBV7-2; abundance: -; CDR3nt: TGTGCCAGCAGCTTAGCGACAGGGATCGGGGAGCTGTTTTTT; CDR3aa: CASSLATGIGELFF
d_gene: TRBD1; j_gene: TRBJ2-2; v_gene: TRBV6-5; abundance: -; CDR3nt: TGTGCCAGCAGTACGAGGCAGACAGGGGTCGGGGAGCTGTTTTTT; CDR3aa: CASSTRQTGVGELFF
d_gene: -; j_gene: TRBJ1-1; v_gene: TRBV5-4; abundance: -; CDR3nt: TGTGCCAGCAGCCTCAAGCCTACCGGTGATTCAGCTTTCTTT; CDR3aa: CASSLKPTGDSAFF
d_gene: TRBD2; j_gene: TRBJ2-2; v_gene: TRBV6-6; abundance: -; CDR3nt: TGTGCCAGCCTATACGGGACTAGAAACGGGGAGCTGTTTTTT; CDR3aa: CASLYGTRNGELFF
d_gene: -; j_gene: TRBJ1-2; v_gene: TRBV15; abundance: -; CDR3nt: TGTGCCACCAGCAGAGATCAGACAGACTTCTATGGCTACACCTTC; CDR3aa: CATSRDQTDFYGYTF
d_gene: TRBD1; j_gene: TRBJ1-2; v_gene: TRBV2; abundance: -; CDR3nt: TGTGCCAGCAGTGACCCGGGACAGGGCCTTGGCTACACCTTC; CDR3aa: CASSDPGQGLGYTF
d_gene: -; j_gene: TRBJ2-3; v_gene: TRBV5-5; abundance: -; CDR3nt: TGTGCCAGCAGCTTTTACGTGGGGGGAGATACGCAGTATTTT; CDR3aa: CASSFYVGGDTQYF
d_gene: -; j_gene: TRBJ2-7; v_gene: TRBV5-6; abundance: -; CDR3nt: TGTGCCAGCAGCTCGGAATCCGGGACACATCCCTACGAGCAGTACTTC; CDR3aa: CASSSESGTHPYEQYF
d_gene: -; j_gene: TRBJ2-3; v_gene: TRBV6-1; abundance: -; CDR3nt: TGTGCCAGCAGTGAAAGTTTCCCCGCGGTAAATACGCAGTATTTT; CDR3aa: CASSESFPAVNTQYF
d_gene: -; j_gene: TRBJ2-3; v_gene: TRBV6-5; abundance: once; CDR3nt: TGTGCCAGCACCTTTACCCGGGACACAGATACGCAGTATTTT; CDR3aa: CASTFTRDTDTQYF
d_gene: -; j_gene: TRBJ2-7; v_gene: TRBV28; abundance: -; CDR3nt: TGTGCCAGCGCGTTTAGCGGCGAGCAGTACTTC; CDR3aa: CASAFSGEQYF
d_gene: -; j_gene: TRBJ2-3; v_gene: TRBV7-9; abundance: -; CDR3nt: TGTGCCAGCACCCCAGGGGATACGCAGTATTTT; CDR3aa: CASTPGDTQYF
d_gene: TRBD2; j_gene: TRBJ2-3; v_gene: TRBV5-4; abundance: -; CDR3nt: TGTGCCAGCCCGGGGGGTAGCACAGATACGCAGTATTTT; CDR3aa: CASPGGSTDTQYF
d_gene: TRBD1; j_gene: TRBJ2-7; v_gene: TRBV9; abundance: -; CDR3nt: TGTGCCAGCAGTGCAGGGGGTCATACCTCCTACGAGCAGTACTTC; CDR3aa: CASSAGGHTSYEQYF
d_gene: TRBD2; j_gene: TRBJ2-1; v_gene: TRBV28; abundance: -; CDR3nt: TGTGCCAGCAGCCCCACCCGACTAGCGGGAGACTACAATGAGCAGTTCTTC; CDR3aa: CASSPTRLAGDYNEQFF
d_gene: -; j_gene: TRBJ2-1; v_gene: TRBV18; abundance: few; CDR3nt: TGTGCCAGCCGACAATGGGCCAATGAGCAGTTCTTC; CDR3aa: CASRQWANEQFF
d_gene: -; j_gene: TRBJ1-2; v_gene: TRBV5-1; abundance: -; CDR3nt: TGCGCCAGCAGCTTGGAGCGGGGGGGTTACTATGGCTACACCTTC; CDR3aa: CASSLERGGYYGYTF
d_gene: -; j_gene: TRBJ2-3; v_gene: TRBV5-1; abundance: -; CDR3nt: TGCGCCAGCAGCTTATCCGGTAGCGGATCAAGCACAGATACGCAGTATTTT; CDR3aa: CASSLSGSGSSTDTQYF
d_gene: -; j_gene: TRBJ1-1; v_gene: TRBV7-3; abundance: -; CDR3nt: TGTGCCAGCAGCTTACGGACAGCCATGAACACTGAAGCTTTCTTT; CDR3aa: CASSLRTAMNTEAFF
d_gene: -; j_gene: TRBJ1-2; v_gene: TRBV19; abundance: many; CDR3nt: TGTGCCAGTAGTCTTCTGGGAATCGGAACAGGGTGGTATGGCTACACCTTC; CDR3aa: CASSLLGIGTGWYGYTF
d_gene: TRBD1; j_gene: TRBJ1-2; v_gene: TRBV4-3; abundance: -; CDR3nt: TGCGCCAGCAGCCGAGAGGGACAGGGGGCATATGGCTACACCTTC; CDR3aa: CASSREGQGAYGYTF
d_gene: TRBD1; j_gene: TRBJ2-1; v_gene: TRBV5-1; abundance: -; CDR3nt: TGCGCCAGCAGCGTGACAGGGTTCCCCTACAATGAGCAGTTCTTC; CDR3aa: CASSVTGFPYNEQFF
d_gene: TRBD2; j_gene: TRBJ2-5; v_gene: TRBV6-1; abundance: -; CDR3nt: TGTGCCTGCCTTGTAGCGGGAGACGAGACCCAGTACTTC; CDR3aa: CACLVAGDETQYF
d_gene: TRBD1; j_gene: TRBJ1-1; v_gene: TRBV6-1; abundance: -; CDR3nt: TGTGCCAGCAGGGGACAGGGAAGTAGGCCTGAAGCTTTCTTT; CDR3aa: CASRGQGSRPEAFF
d_gene: TRBD1; j_gene: TRBJ1-4; v_gene: TRBV19; abundance: -; CDR3nt: TGTGCCAGTAGTGGCCCCGGGACAGTCAATGAAAAACTGTTTTTT; CDR3aa: CASSGPGTVNEKLFF
d_gene: TRBD1; j_gene: TRBJ2-7; v_gene: TRBV18; abundance: -; CDR3nt: TGTGCCAGCTCACCATCGGGACAGGGCCTTTACGAGCAGTACTTC; CDR3aa: CASSPSGQGLYEQYF
d_gene: TRBD2; j_gene: TRBJ2-1; v_gene: TRBV27; abundance: -; CDR3nt: TGTGCCAGCCGACGGGGTGGGGGACTAGCGGTAAATGAGCAGTTCTTC; CDR3aa: CASRRGGGLAVNEQFF
d_gene: TRBD1; j_gene: TRBJ1-1; v_gene: TRBV18; abundance: -; CDR3nt: TGTGCCAGCTCACCTGATCTGGACAGGGCGGCTTTCTTT; CDR3aa: CASSPDLDRAAFF
d_gene: TRBD1; j_gene: TRBJ2-7; v_gene: TRBV7-7; abundance: -; CDR3nt: TGTGCTAGCAGCTTAGGGGACAGGGGATACGAGCAGTACTTC; CDR3aa: CASSLGDRGYEQYF
d_gene: -; j_gene: TRBJ2-5; v_gene: TRBV5-4; abundance: -; CDR3nt: TGTGCCAGCAGTCAAACAGGCCCACAAGAGACCCAGTACTTC; CDR3aa: CASSQTGPQETQYF
d_gene: -; j_gene: TRBJ2-1; v_gene: TRBV7-2; abundance: -; CDR3nt: TGTGCCAGCAGCCAACCACGGAGGGATGAGCAGTTCTTC; CDR3aa: CASSQPRRDEQFF
d_gene: -; j_gene: TRBJ1-2; v_gene: TRBV15; abundance: -; CDR3nt: TGTGCCACCAGCAGTGGCCCCCGCCCCAACTATGGCTACACCTTC; CDR3aa: CATSSGPRPNYGYTF
d_gene: TRBD2; j_gene: TRBJ2-7; v_gene: TRBV11-2; abundance: -; CDR3nt: TGTGCCAGCAGCTTATATCGCGGGCAGCGGGAGGACGAGCAGTACTTC; CDR3aa: CASSLYRGQREDEQYF
d_gene: -; j_gene: TRBJ2-7; v_gene: TRBV28; abundance: -; CDR3nt: TGTGCCAGCAGATTGGGGGGTTCCCCCGCAGCTGGGGAGCAGTACTTC; CDR3aa: CASRLGGSPAAGEQYF